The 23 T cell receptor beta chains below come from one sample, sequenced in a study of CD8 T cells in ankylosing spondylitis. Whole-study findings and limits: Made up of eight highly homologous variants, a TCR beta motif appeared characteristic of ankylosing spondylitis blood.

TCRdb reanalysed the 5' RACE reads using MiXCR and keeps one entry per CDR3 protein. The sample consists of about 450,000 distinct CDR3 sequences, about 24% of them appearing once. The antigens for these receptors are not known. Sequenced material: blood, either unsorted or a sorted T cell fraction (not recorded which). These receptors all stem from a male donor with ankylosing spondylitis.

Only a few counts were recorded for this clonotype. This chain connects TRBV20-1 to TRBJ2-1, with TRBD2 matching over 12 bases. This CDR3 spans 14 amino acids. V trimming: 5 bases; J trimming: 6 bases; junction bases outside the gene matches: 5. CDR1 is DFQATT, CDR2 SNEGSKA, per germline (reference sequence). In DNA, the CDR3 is TGCAGTGCTTTGAGGACTAGCGGGGCCAATGAGCAGTTCTTC. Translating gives CSALRTSGANEQFF.

In DNA, the CDR3 is TGTGCCATCAGTGACGCCGCGGGAAACAATGAGCAGTTCTTC. Amino acids: CAISDAAGNNEQFF. This chain joins TRBV10-3 and TRBJ2-1; tentative D call: TRBD2 (6 bases). Deletions cut 3 bases from V and 5 bases from J, with 11 bases between. Germline CDR1 reads ENHRY; CDR2 reads SYGVKD. The CDR3 has 14 amino acids.

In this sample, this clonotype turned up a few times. CDR3 coding DNA: TGTGCCAGCACCCCTGAAGGCGGGGGAACTTCGATGTACGTC. Amino acids: CASTPEGGGTSMYV. This chain connects TRBV2 to TRBJ2-7; 7 bases match TRBD2. V trimming: 7 bases; J trimming: 12 bases; junction bases outside the gene matches: 18. CDR1 is SNHLY, CDR2 FYNNEI, per germline. The CDR3 is made up of 14 amino acids.

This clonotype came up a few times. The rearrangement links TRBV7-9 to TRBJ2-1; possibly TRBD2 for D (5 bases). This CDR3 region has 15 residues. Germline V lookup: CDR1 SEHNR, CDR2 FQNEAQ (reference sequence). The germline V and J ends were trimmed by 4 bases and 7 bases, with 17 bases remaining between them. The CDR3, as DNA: TGTGCCAGCAGCTCGAGGGCCGGCTTCTGGAATGAGCAGTTCTTC. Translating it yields CASSSRAGFWNEQFF.

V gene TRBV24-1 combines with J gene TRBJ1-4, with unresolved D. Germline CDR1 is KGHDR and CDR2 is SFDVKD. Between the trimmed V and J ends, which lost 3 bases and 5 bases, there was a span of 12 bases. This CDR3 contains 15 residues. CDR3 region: CATSDPTRENEKLFF. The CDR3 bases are TGTGCCACCAGTGATCCTACACGGGAAAATGAAAAACTGTTTTTT.

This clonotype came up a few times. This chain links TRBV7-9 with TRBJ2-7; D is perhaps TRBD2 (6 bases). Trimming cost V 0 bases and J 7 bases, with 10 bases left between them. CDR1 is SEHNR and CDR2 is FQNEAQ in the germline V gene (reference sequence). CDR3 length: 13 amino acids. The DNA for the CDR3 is TGTGCCAGCAGCTTAGCTGACCTAGCGGAGCAGTACGTC. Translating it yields CASSLADLAEQYV.

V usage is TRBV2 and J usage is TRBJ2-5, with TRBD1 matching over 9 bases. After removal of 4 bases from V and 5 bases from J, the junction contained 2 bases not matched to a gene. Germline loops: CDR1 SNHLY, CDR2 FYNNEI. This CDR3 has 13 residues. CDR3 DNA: TGTGCCAGCAGTGGGGGGACAGGGGAGACCCAGTACTTC. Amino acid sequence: CASSGGTGETQYF. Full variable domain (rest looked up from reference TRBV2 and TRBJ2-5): EPEVTQTPSHQVTQMGQEVILRCVPISNHLYFYWYRQILGQKVEFLVSFYNNEISEKSEIFDDQFSVERPDGSNFTLKIRSTKLEDSAMYFCASSGGTGETQYFGPGTRLLVL.

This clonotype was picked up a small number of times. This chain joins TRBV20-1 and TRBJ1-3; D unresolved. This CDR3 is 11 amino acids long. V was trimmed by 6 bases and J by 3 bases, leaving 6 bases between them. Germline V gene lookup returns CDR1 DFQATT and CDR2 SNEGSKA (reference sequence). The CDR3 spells CSALIGNTIYF. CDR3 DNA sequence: TGCAGTGCCTTGATTGGAAACACCATATATTTT.

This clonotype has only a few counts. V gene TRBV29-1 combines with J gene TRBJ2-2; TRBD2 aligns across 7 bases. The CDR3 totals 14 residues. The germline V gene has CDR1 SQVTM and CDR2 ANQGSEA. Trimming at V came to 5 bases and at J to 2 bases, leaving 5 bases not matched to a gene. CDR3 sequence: CSVFGTTNTGELFF. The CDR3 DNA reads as TGCAGCGTTTTCGGGACTACAAACACCGGGGAGCTGTTTTTT.

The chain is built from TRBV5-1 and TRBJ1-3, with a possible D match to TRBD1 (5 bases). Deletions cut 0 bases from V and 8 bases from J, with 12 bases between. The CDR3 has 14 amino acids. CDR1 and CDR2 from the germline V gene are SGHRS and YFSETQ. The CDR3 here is CASSLVGDADTIYF. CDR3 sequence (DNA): TGCGCCAGCAGCTTGGTGGGGGACGCGGACACCATATATTTT. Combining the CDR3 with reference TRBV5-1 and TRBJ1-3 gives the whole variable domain KAGVTQTPRYLIKTRGQQVTLSCSPISGHRSVSWYQQTPGQGLQFLFEYFSETQRNKGNFPGRFSGRQFSNSRSEMNVSTLELGDSALYLCASSLVGDADTIYFGEGSWLTVV.

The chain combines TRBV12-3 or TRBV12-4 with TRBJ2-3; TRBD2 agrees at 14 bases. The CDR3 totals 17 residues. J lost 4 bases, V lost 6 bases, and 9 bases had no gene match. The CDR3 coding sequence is TGTGCCAGCAGACCGGGACTAGCGGGAGTAGGCTCAGATACGCAGTATTTT. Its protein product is CASRPGLAGVGSDTQYF.

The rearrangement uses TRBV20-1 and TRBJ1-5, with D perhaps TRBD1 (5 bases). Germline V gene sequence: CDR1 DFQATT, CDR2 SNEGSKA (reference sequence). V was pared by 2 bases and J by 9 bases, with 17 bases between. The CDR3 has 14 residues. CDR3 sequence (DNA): TGCAGTGCTAGAATGTATGAGGGGACGGGGCCCCAGCATTTT. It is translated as CSARMYEGTGPQHF.

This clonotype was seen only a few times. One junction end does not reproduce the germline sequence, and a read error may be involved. CDR3 sequence: CASSQMGQARF. The CDR3 DNA is TGTGCCAGCAGCCAGATGGGACAGGCCCGCTTC. The chain joins TRBV3-1 to TRBJ1-2; 8 bases map to TRBD1. Germline V gene lookup returns CDR1 LGHDT and CDR2 YNNKEL (reference sequence). The CDR3 contains 11 residues.

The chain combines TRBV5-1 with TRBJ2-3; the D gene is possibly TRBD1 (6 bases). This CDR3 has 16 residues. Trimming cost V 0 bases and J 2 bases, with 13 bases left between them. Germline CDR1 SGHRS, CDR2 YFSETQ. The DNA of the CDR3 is TGCGCCAGCAGCTTGGAAGGGGGTTCCCCCACAGATACGCAGTATTTT. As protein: CASSLEGGSPTDTQYF.

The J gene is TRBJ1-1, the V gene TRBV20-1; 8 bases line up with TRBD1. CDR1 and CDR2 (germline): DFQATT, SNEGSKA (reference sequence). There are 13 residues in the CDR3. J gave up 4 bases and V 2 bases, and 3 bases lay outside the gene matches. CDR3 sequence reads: CSARLTGGTEAFF. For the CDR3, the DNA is TGCAGTGCTAGACTCACAGGGGGCACTGAAGCTTTCTTT.

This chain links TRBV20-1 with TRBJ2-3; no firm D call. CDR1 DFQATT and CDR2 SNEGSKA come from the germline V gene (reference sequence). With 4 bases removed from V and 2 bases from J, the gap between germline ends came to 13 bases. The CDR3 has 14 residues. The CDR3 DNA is TGCAGTGCTAAGGTGGGCGGAAACACAGATACGCAGTATTTT. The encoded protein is CSAKVGGNTDTQYF.

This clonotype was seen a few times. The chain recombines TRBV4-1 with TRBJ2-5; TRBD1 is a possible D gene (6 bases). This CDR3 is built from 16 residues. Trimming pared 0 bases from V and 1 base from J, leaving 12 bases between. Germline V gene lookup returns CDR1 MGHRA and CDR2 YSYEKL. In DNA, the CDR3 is TGCGCCAGCAGCCAAGAGGGCAGGGGCTCCCAAGAGACCCAGTACTTC. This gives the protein CASSQEGRGSQETQYF.

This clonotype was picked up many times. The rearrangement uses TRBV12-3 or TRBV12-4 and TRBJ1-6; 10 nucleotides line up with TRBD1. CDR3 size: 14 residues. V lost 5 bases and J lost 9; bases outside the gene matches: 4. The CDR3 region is CASSPGDRGSPLHF. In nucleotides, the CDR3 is TGTGCCAGCAGTCCAGGGGACAGGGGTTCACCCCTCCACTTT.

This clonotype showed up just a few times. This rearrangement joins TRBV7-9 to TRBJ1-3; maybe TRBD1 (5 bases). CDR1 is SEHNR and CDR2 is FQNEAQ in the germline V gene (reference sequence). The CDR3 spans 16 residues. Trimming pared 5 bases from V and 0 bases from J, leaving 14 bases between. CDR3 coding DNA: TGTGCCAGCAGCAGCTACGGGGCTAGCTCTGGAAACACCATATATTTT. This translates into CASSSYGASSGNTIYF.

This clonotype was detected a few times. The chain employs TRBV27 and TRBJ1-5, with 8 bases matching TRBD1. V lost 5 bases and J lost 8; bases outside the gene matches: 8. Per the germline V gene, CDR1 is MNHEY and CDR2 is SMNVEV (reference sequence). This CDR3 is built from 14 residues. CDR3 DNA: TGTGCCAGCAGTCTCAACAGGGGGGTGGAGCCCCAGCATTTT. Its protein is CASSLNRGVEPQHF.

The CDR3 is CASSLAIYPGRAQETQYF. The CDR3 DNA is TGCGCCAGCAGCTTGGCGATTTATCCAGGGCGGGCCCAAGAGACCCAGTACTTC. The chain has TRBV5-1 and TRBJ2-5, with D perhaps given as TRBD1 or TRBD2 (5 bases each). Germline CDR1 reads SGHRS; CDR2 reads YFSETQ. Trimming took off 0 bases at V and 1 base at J, with 19 bases between the two ends. The CDR3 has 18 amino acids.

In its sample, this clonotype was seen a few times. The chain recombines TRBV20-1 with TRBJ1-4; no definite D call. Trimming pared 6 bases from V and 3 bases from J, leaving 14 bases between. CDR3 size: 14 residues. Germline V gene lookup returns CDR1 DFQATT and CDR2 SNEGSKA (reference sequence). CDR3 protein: CSAGLEGSNEKLFF. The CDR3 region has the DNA TGCAGTGCGGGCCTGGAGGGATCTAATGAAAAACTGTTTTTT.

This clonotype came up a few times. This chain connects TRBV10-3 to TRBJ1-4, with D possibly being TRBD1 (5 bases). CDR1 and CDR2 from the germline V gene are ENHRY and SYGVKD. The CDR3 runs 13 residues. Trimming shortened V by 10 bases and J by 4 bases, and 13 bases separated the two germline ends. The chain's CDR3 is CATGTGLNEKLFF. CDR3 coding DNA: TGTGCCACCGGGACCGGTCTTAATGAAAAACTGTTTTTT.